This T cell receptor beta chain appears in the sequencing data of a study of T cells in Graves' hyperthyroidism and ophthalmopathy. The V and J ends lost 3 bases and 7 bases respectively, with 12 bases between them. The germline V gene has CDR1 KGHSY and CDR2 FQNENV. CDR3 length: 13 amino acids. In its sample, this clonotype was seen a few times. Researchers amplified the TCR beta CDR3 regions from RNA transcripts. An initial round of RT-PCR targeting the TCR CDR3 relied on the HTBI primer set. TCRdb re-analysed the multiplex PCR reads in MiXCR, keeping a single row per CDR3 protein. The sample holds approximately 590,000 distinct CDR3 sequences; approximately 14% are singletons and the top ten take around 7.3%.

This chain connects TRBV16 to TRBJ1-2; D call uncertain. Sequenced input: blood. The receptor's source is a woman in her 30s with Graves' hyperthyroidism. The CDR3 region is CASSQSDSLGYTF. As DNA, the CDR3 is TGTGCCAGCAGCCAGTCAGACTCGCTTGGCTACACCTTC.